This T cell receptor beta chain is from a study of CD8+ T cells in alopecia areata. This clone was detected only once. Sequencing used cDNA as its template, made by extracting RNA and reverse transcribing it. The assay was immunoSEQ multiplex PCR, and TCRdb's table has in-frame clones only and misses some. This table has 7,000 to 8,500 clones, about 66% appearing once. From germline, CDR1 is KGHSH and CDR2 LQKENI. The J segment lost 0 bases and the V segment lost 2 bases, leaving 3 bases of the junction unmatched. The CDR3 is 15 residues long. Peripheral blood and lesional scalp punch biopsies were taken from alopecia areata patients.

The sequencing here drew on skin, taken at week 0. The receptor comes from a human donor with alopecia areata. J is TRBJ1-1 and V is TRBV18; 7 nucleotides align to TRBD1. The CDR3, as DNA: TGTGCCAGCTCACCAACAGGGGCCTTGAACACTGAAGCTTTCTTT. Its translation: CASSPTGALNTEAFF.